This entry lists 26 T cell receptor beta chains sequenced from one sample in a study of shared clonotypes between healthy human individuals. Clones were read by immunoSEQ multiplex PCR, and TCRdb kept only the in-frame ones, dropping some. The repertoire holds around 2,000,000 clones, over 85% seen once, with 0.1% to 0.15% in the top ten. The specimen sequenced was naive CD4+ T cells sorted from blood. Subset given: CD45RA+ positively selected. The receptors were sampled from a man between 18 and 35 years old in good health.

V gene TRBV2 combines with J gene TRBJ2-7; the match to TRBD2 covers 13 bases. Germline CDR1 and CDR2: SNHLY and FYNNEI. V dropped 5 bases and J dropped 5; count of bases not matched to a gene: 6. The CDR3 length is 15 residues. DNA of the CDR3: TGTGCCAGCAGTAAACTAGCGGGAGGGCCCCACGAGCAGTACTTC. This sequence encodes CASSKLAGGPHEQYF.

The chain has TRBV18 and TRBJ1-2; 8 nucleotides match TRBD1. Per germline, CDR1 KGHSH and CDR2 LQKENI. The CDR3 sequence is 15 residues long. V lost 3 bases, J lost 5 bases, and 8 bases stayed unmatched. The chain's CDR3 is CASSPGQVMGYGYTF. The CDR3 nucleotides read TGTGCCAGCTCACCGGGACAGGTGATGGGATATGGCTACACCTTC.

The chain recombines TRBV14 with TRBJ1-6; 8 positions agree with TRBD1. The junction had 4 bases not matched to a gene; V was cut back by 5 bases and J by 7 bases. The CDR3 length is 14 residues. Per germline, CDR1 SGHDN and CDR2 FVKESK. CDR3 sequence (DNA): TGTGCCAGCAGCACGGGACAGGCAAATTCACCCCTCCACTTT. Residues: CASSTGQANSPLHF.

V gene TRBV7-2 combines with J gene TRBJ2-7, with 12 bases fitting TRBD2. The CDR3 covers 15 residues. The germline gives CDR1 SGHTA, CDR2 FQGNSA. V lost 5 bases, J lost 2 bases, and 4 bases stayed unmatched. For the CDR3, the DNA is TGTGCCAGCAGCCTGACTAGCGGGGGCACCTACGAGCAGTACTTC. Translating it yields CASSLTSGGTYEQYF.

This clone has only one observation. This chain joins TRBV30 and TRBJ1-1; D might be TRBD1 (6 bases). Per the germline V gene, CDR1 is GTSNPN and CDR2 is SVGIG (reference sequence). V was clipped by 1 base and J by 5 bases, with 14 bases between them. This CDR3 comprises 14 residues. The CDR3 DNA sequence: TGTGCCTGGAGTGGAGGGGGGTTTGGAACTGAAGCTTTCTTT. Its protein is CAWSGGGFGTEAFF.

The chain employs TRBV25-1 and TRBJ2-5, with 9 bases that match TRBD2. V trimming: 2 bases; J trimming: 5 bases; junction bases outside the gene matches: 9. The CDR3 spans 16 residues. CDR1 MGHDK and CDR2 SYGVNS come from the germline V gene. The DNA for the CDR3 is TGTGCCAGCAGTGAAGGTATAGCGGGAGCGTTGGAGACCCAGTACTTC. This gives the protein CASSEGIAGALETQYF.

The rearrangement links TRBV5-6 to TRBJ1-2; 12 bases line up with TRBD1. With 0 bases clipped from V and 10 bases from J, the junction kept 13 bases outside the gene matches. The CDR3 has 17 amino acids. Germline loops: CDR1 SGHDT, CDR2 YYEEEE. The CDR3 is CASSLVGTGGGKNSYTF. The DNA of the CDR3 is TGTGCCAGCAGCTTGGTCGGGACAGGGGGCGGAAAAAACTCCTACACCTTC.

This clone appeared once. V and J are TRBV20-1 and TRBJ1-2, with D uncertain. Trimming pared 6 bases from V and 6 bases from J, leaving 11 bases between. This CDR3 has 11 residues. Germline loops: CDR1 DFQATT, CDR2 SNEGSKA (reference sequence). The CDR3 region is CSAPDINGYTF. Written as DNA, the CDR3 is TGCAGTGCACCCGACATAAATGGCTACACCTTC.

The rearrangement links TRBV5-1 to TRBJ1-1, with 7 bases fitting TRBD1. Germline lookup yields CDR1 SGHRS and CDR2 YFSETQ. Losses at the gene ends were 5 bases for V and 3 bases for J; bases not matched to a gene: 10. The CDR3 is 15 residues long. In DNA, the CDR3 is TGCGCCAGCAGATGGGGTACAGGGGCGGACACTGAAGCTTTCTTT. It specifies CASRWGTGADTEAFF.

The chain combines TRBV19 with TRBJ2-5; the D gene could be TRBD1 or TRBD2 (6 bases each). Germline assignment: CDR1 LNHDA and CDR2 SQIVND (reference sequence). V was shortened by 6 bases and J by 5 bases, with 13 bases between the two germline ends. The CDR3 consists of 13 residues. Here the CDR3 reads CASRGGGGETQYF. The CDR3, as DNA: TGTGCCAGTAGAGGGGGAGGCGGCGAGACCCAGTACTTC.

V is TRBV18 and J is TRBJ1-4, with TRBD1 matching 8 bases. The CDR3 runs to 12 residues. The germline V gene has CDR1 KGHSH and CDR2 LQKENI. J lost 11 bases, V lost 3 bases, and 2 bases had no gene match. DNA for the CDR3: TGTGCCAGCTCACCGGCAGGGGGCAAACTGTTTTTT. Its translation: CASSPAGGKLFF. The full variable domain, rest sourced from reference TRBV18 and TRBJ1-4, is NAGVMQNPRHLVRRRGQEARLRCSPMKGHSHVYWYRQLPEEGLKFMVYLQKENIIDESGMPKERFSAEFPKEGPSILRIQQVVRGDSAAYFCASSPAGGKLFFGSGTQLSVL.

This chain links TRBV6-1 with TRBJ2-7; the D gene is possibly TRBD1 (5 bases). This CDR3 has 13 amino acids. Looked up from germline, CDR1 is MNHNS and CDR2 is SASEGT. Trimming left V 4 bases short and J 0 bases short, with 7 bases between. The CDR3 DNA reads as TGTGCCAGCAGTGTACAGGACTCCTACGAGCAGTACTTC. As protein: CASSVQDSYEQYF.

The chain employs TRBV28 and TRBJ1-2, with D unresolved. Germline CDR1 is MDHEN and CDR2 is SYDVKM. Trimming removed 5 bases at V and 4 bases at J, with 11 bases between. CDR3 size: 13 residues. CDR3 protein: CASSIKWGYGYTF. The CDR3 coding sequence is TGTGCCAGCAGTATTAAATGGGGCTATGGCTACACCTTC.

The chain links TRBV9 to TRBJ2-1; D may be TRBD1 (6 bases). The V gene lost 4 bases and the J gene lost 0 bases, with 11 bases spanning the gap. The CDR3 length is 15 residues. Per germline, CDR1 SGDLS and CDR2 YYNGEE. The chain's CDR3 is CASSLQGSSYNEQFF. DNA of the CDR3: TGTGCCAGCAGCCTACAGGGTAGCTCCTACAATGAGCAGTTCTTC.

This rearrangement joins TRBV30 to TRBJ2-7, with D perhaps matching TRBD1 (5 bases). Germline CDR1 and CDR2: GTSNPN and SVGIG (reference sequence). V was clipped by 5 bases and J by 7 bases, with 12 bases between them. There are 11 residues in the CDR3. Here the CDR3 DNA reads TGTGCCTGGGGGGCGAATCAAGAGCAGTACTTC. Encoded protein: CAWGANQEQYF.

The chain couples TRBV5-6 to TRBJ1-1, with D possibly matching TRBD1 (5 bases). The CDR3 sequence is 15 residues long. V gave up 7 bases and J gave up 0 bases, with 16 bases separating them. Per germline, CDR1 SGHDT and CDR2 YYEEEE. The CDR3 loop reads CASGRQRNMNTEAFF. DNA of the CDR3: TGTGCCAGCGGGCGACAGCGGAACATGAACACTGAAGCTTTCTTT.

Regarding this clone: Additional DNA sequences in this sample encode the identical CDR3. J is TRBJ2-1 and V is TRBV9; 7 positions match TRBD2. The CDR3 runs to 14 residues. Germline V gives CDR1 SGDLS, CDR2 YYNGEE. J lost 7 bases, V lost 0 bases, and 4 bases had no gene match. CDR3: CASSVAGTMNEQFF. The CDR3 DNA is TGTGCCAGCAGCGTAGCTGGGACTATGAATGAGCAGTTCTTC.

This chain joins TRBV25-1 and TRBJ2-7; no reliable D call. The V end lost 5 bases, the J end lost 6 bases, and 14 bases lay between the germline ends. The CDR3 runs 13 residues. Germline V gives CDR1 MGHDK, CDR2 SYGVNS. The CDR3 sequence is CASSNGPLPEQYF. CDR3 coding DNA: TGTGCCAGCAGTAACGGGCCTCTACCCGAGCAGTACTTC.

This rearrangement joins TRBV11-3 to TRBJ1-1; D gene unclear. The CDR3 length is 13 residues. Trimming shortened V by 3 bases and J by 4 bases, and 9 bases separated the two germline ends. Germline-derived CDR1 and CDR2 are SGHNT and YENEEA. CDR3 DNA: TGTGCCAGCAGCTTTAGCCCCGCCACTGAAGCTTTCTTT. Amino acid sequence: CASSFSPATEAFF.

The chain has TRBV6-5 and TRBJ1-4; no definite D call. Germline loops: CDR1 MNHEY, CDR2 SVGAGI. CDR3 length equals 16 residues. V shed 0 bases and J shed 3 bases, with 11 bases lying between them. CDR3 DNA sequence: TGTGCCAGCAGTTACTCAACCGGTCAGCCTAATGAAAAACTGTTTTTT. Residues: CASSYSTGQPNEKLFF.

The rearrangement links TRBV28 to TRBJ2-7; tentatively, D is TRBD1 or TRBD2 (6 bases each). The CDR3 consists of 15 residues. The germline gives CDR1 MDHEN, CDR2 SYDVKM. V dropped 2 bases and J dropped 0 bases, with 11 bases sitting between them. The CDR3 DNA reads TGTGCCAGCAGTTTAGGGGGGCTCGGCTCCTACGAGCAGTACTTC. Protein sequence: CASSLGGLGSYEQYF.

As regards this clone: The same CDR3 also results from other DNA sequences found in this sample. The chain employs TRBV5-6 and TRBJ2-7, with D possibly TRBD1 on 6 matching bases. From germline, CDR1 is SGHDT and CDR2 YYEEEE. CDR3 length: 14 residues. Trimming cost V 4 bases and J 2 bases, with 13 bases left between them. DNA for the CDR3: TGTGCCAGCAGCCTAACCGGACAGACCTACGAGCAGTACTTC. Translating it yields CASSLTGQTYEQYF.

The chain is built from TRBV4-1 and TRBJ2-5; D is uncertain. The CDR3 covers 15 residues. Germline lookup yields CDR1 MGHRA and CDR2 YSYEKL. V lost 4 bases to trimming and J lost 4 bases, with 16 bases between them. CDR3 protein: CASSPEGVGSETQYF. The CDR3 coding sequence is TGCGCCAGCAGCCCCGAAGGTGTAGGGTCAGAGACCCAGTACTTC.

V gene TRBV2 combines with J gene TRBJ2-7; D is perhaps TRBD2 (6 bases). CDR3 length equals 12 residues. Germline CDR1 SNHLY, CDR2 FYNNEI. The germline V and J ends were trimmed by 5 bases and 7 bases, with 12 bases remaining between them. The CDR3, as DNA: TGTGCCAGCAGTCGCGGGGAGAGGGAGCAGTACTTC. Translated: CASSRGEREQYF.

As DNA, the CDR3 is TGCGCCAGCAGCCCTACCGCAGATACGCAGTATTTT. This codes for CASSPTADTQYF. V is TRBV10-2 and J is TRBJ2-3; D uncertain. This CDR3 comprises 12 residues. V was trimmed by 6 bases and J by 4 bases, leaving 8 bases between them. The germline V gene encodes CDR1 WSHSY and CDR2 SAAADI.

For this clone: The same CDR3 is also encoded by other DNA sequences in this sample. This sequence joins TRBV29-1 and TRBJ1-1; TRBD1 agrees at 9 bases. J lost 4 bases, V lost 5 bases, and 2 bases had no gene match. The CDR3 runs 12 residues. CDR1 SQVTM and CDR2 ANQGSEA come from the germline V gene. This chain's CDR3 is CSVSTGGTEAFF. Here the CDR3 DNA reads TGCAGCGTTTCGACAGGGGGCACTGAAGCTTTCTTT.